This is a list of T cell receptor beta chains from one sample in a study of blood T cells in healthy people across ages. TCRdb used MiXCR to reprocess the 5' RACE reads, holding one entry per CDR3 protein. The sample has 790,000 or so distinct CDR3 sequences; around three fifths are singletons. Sequencing was performed on blood. These receptors originate from a man aged 40-49 years in good health. Both conserved end residues are part of each CDR3. The D gene is left open where the match is weak. Not all rows give a size; the values are once, few, many and, for expanded clones, a class.

D gene: -
J gene: TRBJ2-3
V gene: TRBV12-5
clone size: few
CDR3 protein: CASGYRGGSTDTQYF
CDR3 DNA: TGTGCTAGTGGTTATAGGGGGGGTAGCACAGATACGCAGTATTTT

D gene: TRBD2
J gene: TRBJ2-1
V gene: TRBV29-1
clone size: few
CDR3 protein: CSGGLAGTEQFF
CDR3 DNA: TGCAGCGGGGGACTAGCGGGGACTGAGCAGTTCTTC

D gene: -
J gene: TRBJ2-3
V gene: TRBV5-1
clone size: many
CDR3 protein: CASSLGSSTDTQYF
CDR3 DNA: TGTGCCAGCAGTTTGGGGTCTAGCACAGATACGCAGTATTTT

D gene: -
J gene: TRBJ2-7
V gene: TRBV20-1
clone size: -
CDR3 protein: CSANSDLSSYEQYF
CDR3 DNA: TGCAGTGCCAATAGCGACCTTAGCTCCTACGAGCAGTACTTC

D gene: -
J gene: TRBJ2-3
V gene: TRBV25-1
clone size: -
CDR3 protein: CASSEFGRNTDTQYF
CDR3 DNA: TGTGCCAGCAGTGAATTTGGACGCAACACAGATACGCAGTATTTT

D gene: TRBD1
J gene: TRBJ2-4
V gene: TRBV7-3
clone size: -
CDR3 protein: CASSSQGAESKNIQYF
CDR3 DNA: TGTGCCAGCAGCTCGCAGGGGGCTGAGTCCAAAAACATTCAGTACTTC

D gene: -
J gene: TRBJ2-2
V gene: TRBV6-4
clone size: -
CDR3 protein: CASSERTNTGELFF
CDR3 DNA: TGTGCCAGTAGTGAGCGGACTAACACCGGGGAGCTGTTTTTT

D gene: TRBD2
J gene: TRBJ2-7
V gene: TRBV10-3
clone size: few
CDR3 protein: CAITAAGLAFEQYF
CDR3 DNA: TGTGCCATCACCGCCGCGGGACTAGCCTTCGAGCAGTACTTC

D gene: TRBD2
J gene: TRBJ2-3
V gene: TRBV3-1
clone size: -
CDR3 protein: CASSQGGRAHDTQYF
CDR3 DNA: TGTGCCAGCAGCCAAGGCGGGAGGGCTCATGATACGCAGTATTTT

D gene: TRBD1
J gene: TRBJ1-5
V gene: TRBV28
clone size: -
CDR3 protein: CASTRQGNHNQPQHF
CDR3 DNA: TGTGCCAGCACCCGACAGGGGAACCATAATCAGCCCCAGCATTTT

D gene: -
J gene: TRBJ1-1
V gene: TRBV7-9
clone size: few
CDR3 protein: CATQGEAFF
CDR3 DNA: TGTGCCACACAGGGAGAAGCTTTCTTT

D gene: -
J gene: TRBJ1-2
V gene: TRBV6-2/TRBV6-3
clone size: -
CDR3 protein: CASSYSKERRNYGYTF
CDR3 DNA: TGTGCCAGCAGTTACTCGAAGGAAAGAAGGAACTATGGCTACACCTTC

D gene: TRBD1
J gene: TRBJ2-3
V gene: TRBV5-1
clone size: -
CDR3 protein: CASSLGLTGVSFTDTQYF
CDR3 DNA: TGCGCCAGCAGCTTAGGGCTGACAGGGGTAAGCTTCACAGATACGCAGTATTTT

D gene: -
J gene: TRBJ1-2
V gene: TRBV7-2
clone size: many
CDR3 protein: CASSPTANYGYTF
CDR3 DNA: TGTGCCAGCAGCCCCACAGCTAACTATGGCTACACCTTC